The next 3 T cell receptor beta chains were all read from a single sample in a study of vaccination and CD4 T cells after COVID-19 (dated by TCRdb to the early 2020s). Their antigens remain unidentified. Explained via the paper, the treatment or condition label denotes: roughly nine-day PBMC culture with coronavirus spike peptide pools or control peptides (ViraFEST assay). CD4+ T cells from unexposed donors were collected before the COVID-19 pandemic (2011-2018). The library was obtained by PCR. Sequencing was carried out with an Illumina iSeq 100. At the Johns Hopkins FTIC core, DNA from the cultured CD4+ T cells underwent TCR sequencing with the Oncomine TCR Beta short-read assay. TCRdb ran its own pipeline on the public reads, namely fastp trimming at Q25 and MiXCR clone calling, and kept in-frame beta chains. Merged by CDR3 protein, the rows form single entries marked with the most common genes and DNA. The table for this sample lists 7,000 or so distinct CDR3 sequences; around 30% of them were counted only once. In total, the top ten clones hold about 25% of the sample.

Sequenced material: CD4+ T cells from blood, cultured in vitro. The receptors derive from a human donor in good health.

By frequency in the sample, this clonotype is medium-sized. The chain joins TRBV3-1 to TRBJ1-2; a weak D match, TRBD1 (5 bases). Germline V gives CDR1 LGHDT, CDR2 YNNKEL (reference sequence). The CDR3 contains 13 residues. Trimming shortened V by 2 bases and J by 8 bases, and 12 bases separated the two germline ends. CDR3 sequence reads: CASSQIREGGYTF. The CDR3 nucleotides are TGTGCCAGCAGCCAAATCAGGGAAGGAGGCTACACCTTC.

This chain uses TRBV7-2 with TRBJ2-3; 9 bases are a match to TRBD2. Germline V lookup: CDR1 SGHTA, CDR2 FQGNSA. The CDR3 contains 15 residues. V trimming: 1 base; J trimming: 5 bases; junction bases outside the gene matches: 4. DNA for the CDR3: TGTGCCAGCAGCTTAGAGATGCGGGGGGGAGATACGCAGTATTTT. This encodes CASSLEMRGGDTQYF.

This clonotype turned up a few times. The chain joins TRBV25-1 to TRBJ1-6; D remains ambiguous. Germline CDR1 reads MGHDK; CDR2 reads SYGVNS. Trimming shortened V by 2 bases and J by 7 bases, and 3 bases separated the two germline ends. This CDR3 is 12 amino acids long. CDR3 protein: CASSERNSPLHF. The DNA of the CDR3 is TGTGCCAGCAGTGAAAGGAATTCACCCCTCCACTTT.